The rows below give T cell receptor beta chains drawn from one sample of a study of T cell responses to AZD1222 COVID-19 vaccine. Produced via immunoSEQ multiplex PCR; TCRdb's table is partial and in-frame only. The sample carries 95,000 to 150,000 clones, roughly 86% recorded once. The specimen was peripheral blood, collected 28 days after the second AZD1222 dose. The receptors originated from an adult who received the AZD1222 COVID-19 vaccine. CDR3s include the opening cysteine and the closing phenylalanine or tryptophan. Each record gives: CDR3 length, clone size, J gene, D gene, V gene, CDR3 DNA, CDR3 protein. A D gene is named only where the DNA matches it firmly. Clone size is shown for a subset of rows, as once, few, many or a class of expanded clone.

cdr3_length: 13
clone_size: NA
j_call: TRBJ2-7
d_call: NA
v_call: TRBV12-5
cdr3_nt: TGTGCTAGTGGTTACGGGGGAGCCTACGAGCAGTACTTC
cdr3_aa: CASGYGGAYEQYF

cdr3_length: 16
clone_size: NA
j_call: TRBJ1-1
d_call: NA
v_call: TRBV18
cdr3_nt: TGTGCCAGCTCACCCCTGGGGCCAAGGGCGTACACTGAAGCTTTCTTT
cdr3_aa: CASSPLGPRAYTEAFF

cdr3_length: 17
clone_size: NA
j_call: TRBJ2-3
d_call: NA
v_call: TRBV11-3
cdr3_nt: TGTGCCAGCAGCTACGCCTTCTTATTGGATCCGTCCGATACGCAGTATTTT
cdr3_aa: CASSYAFLLDPSDTQYF

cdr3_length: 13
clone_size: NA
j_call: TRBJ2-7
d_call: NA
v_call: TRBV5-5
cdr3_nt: TGTGCCAGCAGCTTGAGTCACAGCTACGAGCAGTACTTC
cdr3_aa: CASSLSHSYEQYF

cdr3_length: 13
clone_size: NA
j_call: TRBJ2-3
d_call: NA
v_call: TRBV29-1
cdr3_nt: TGCAGCGTCCAGGACGATAGCACAGATACGCAGTATTTT
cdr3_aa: CSVQDDSTDTQYF

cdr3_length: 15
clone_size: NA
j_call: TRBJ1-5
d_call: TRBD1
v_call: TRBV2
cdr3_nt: TGTGCCAGCAGCTCCCCGGGACAGGGGAATCAGCCCCAGCATTTT
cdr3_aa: CASSSPGQGNQPQHF

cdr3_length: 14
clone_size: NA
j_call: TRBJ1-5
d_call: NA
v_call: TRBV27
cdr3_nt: TGTGCCAGCAGTTTTGGCGGTTCGGTTCAGCCCCAGCATTTT
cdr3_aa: CASSFGGSVQPQHF

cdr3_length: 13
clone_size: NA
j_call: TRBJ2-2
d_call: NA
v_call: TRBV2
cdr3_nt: TGTGCCAGCAGCAGATCCGGGACCGGGGAGCTGTTTTTT
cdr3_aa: CASSRSGTGELFF

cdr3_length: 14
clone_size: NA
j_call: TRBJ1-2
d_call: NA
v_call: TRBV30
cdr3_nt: TGTGCCTGGAGTCGGGGGGTGGCTAACTATGGCTACACCTTC
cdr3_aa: CAWSRGVANYGYTF

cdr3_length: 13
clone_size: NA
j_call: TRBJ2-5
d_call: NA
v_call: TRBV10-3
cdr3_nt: TGTGCCATCAGTGTGGGTCTAGAAGAGACCCAGTACTTC
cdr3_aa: CAISVGLEETQYF

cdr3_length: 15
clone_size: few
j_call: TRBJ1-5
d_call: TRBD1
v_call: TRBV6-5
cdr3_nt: TGTGCCAGCAGAGCCGACAGGGGAAGCAATCAGCCCCAGCATTTT
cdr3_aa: CASRADRGSNQPQHF

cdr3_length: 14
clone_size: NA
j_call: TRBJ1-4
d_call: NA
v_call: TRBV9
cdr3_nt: TGTGCCAGCAGCCTTGACGCGGGTAATGAAAAACTGTTTTTT
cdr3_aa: CASSLDAGNEKLFF

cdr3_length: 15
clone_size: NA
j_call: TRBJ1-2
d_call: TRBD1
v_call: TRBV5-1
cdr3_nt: TGCGCCAGCAGCTCGGGACAGAGAGCTAACTATGGCTACACCTTC
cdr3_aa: CASSSGQRANYGYTF

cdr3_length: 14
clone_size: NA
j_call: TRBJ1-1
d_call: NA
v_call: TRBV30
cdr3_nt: TGTGCCTGGAGTGTACTGGCAGCCTCGCCCCCAGCTTTCTTT
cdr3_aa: CAWSVLAASPPAFF

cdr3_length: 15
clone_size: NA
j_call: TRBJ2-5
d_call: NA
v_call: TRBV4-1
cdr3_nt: TGCGCCAGCAGCCAATTCCAGGGCGTCCAAGAGACCCAGTACTTC
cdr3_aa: CASSQFQGVQETQYF

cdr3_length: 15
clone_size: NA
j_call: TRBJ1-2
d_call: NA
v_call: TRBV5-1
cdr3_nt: TGCGCCAGCAGCTTCGACAGCGCTAGTAACTATGGCTACACCTTC
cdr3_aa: CASSFDSASNYGYTF

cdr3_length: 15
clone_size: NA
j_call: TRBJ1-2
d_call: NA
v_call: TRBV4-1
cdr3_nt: TGCGCCAGCAGCCAAGAGGTAATGGGGTTGTCTGGCTACACCTTC
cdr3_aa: CASSQEVMGLSGYTF

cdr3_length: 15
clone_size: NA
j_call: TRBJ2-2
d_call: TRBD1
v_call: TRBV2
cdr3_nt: TGTGCCAGCAGAGGACAGGGGCAGAACACCGGGGAGCTGTTTTTT
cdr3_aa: CASRGQGQNTGELFF

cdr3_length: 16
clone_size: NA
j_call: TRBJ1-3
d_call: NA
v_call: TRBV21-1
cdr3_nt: TGTGCCAGCACCCTAAGGTCAGGGGCGGCCGGAAACACCATATATTTT
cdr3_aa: CASTLRSGAAGNTIYF

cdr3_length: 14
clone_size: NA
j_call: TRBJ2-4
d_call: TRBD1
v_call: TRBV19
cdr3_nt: TGTGCCACCCCCAAAGGACAGGGGGGAAACATTCAGTACTTC
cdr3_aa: CATPKGQGGNIQYF

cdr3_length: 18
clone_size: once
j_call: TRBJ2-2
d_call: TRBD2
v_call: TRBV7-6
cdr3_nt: TGTGCCAGCAGCTTAGTGGGGACTAGCGGGGCGAACACCGGGGAGCTGTTTTTT
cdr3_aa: CASSLVGTSGANTGELFF

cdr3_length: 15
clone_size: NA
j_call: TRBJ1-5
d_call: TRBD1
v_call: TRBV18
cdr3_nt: TGTGCCAGCTCGCTTGGACAGGAAGGCAATCAGCCCCAGCATTTT
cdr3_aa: CASSLGQEGNQPQHF

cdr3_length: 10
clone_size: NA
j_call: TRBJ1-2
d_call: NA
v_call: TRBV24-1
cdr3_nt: TGTGCCACCTCTGGTGGTGGCTACACCTTC
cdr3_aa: CATSGGGYTF

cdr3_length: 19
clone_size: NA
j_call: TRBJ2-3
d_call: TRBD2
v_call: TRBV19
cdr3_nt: TGTGCCAGTAGTGCGGGACAGTTGGGACCTAGCGGGGGCGCAGATACGCAGTATTTT
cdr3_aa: CASSAGQLGPSGGADTQYF

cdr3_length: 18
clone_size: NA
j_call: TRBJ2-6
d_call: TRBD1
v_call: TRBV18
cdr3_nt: TGTGCCAGCTCACCACGGACAGGCCATAGCTCTGGGGCCAACGTCCTGACTTTC
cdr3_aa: CASSPRTGHSSGANVLTF

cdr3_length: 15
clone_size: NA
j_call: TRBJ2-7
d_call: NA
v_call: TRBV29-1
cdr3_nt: TGCAGCGTGAAGGGGACAACCTCAAGGGCCTACGAGCAGTACTTC
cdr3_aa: CSVKGTTSRAYEQYF

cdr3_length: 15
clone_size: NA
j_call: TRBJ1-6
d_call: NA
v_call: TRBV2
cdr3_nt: TGTGCCAGCAGTGATAAAGCGGGCAGGAATTCACCCCTCCACTTT
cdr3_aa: CASSDKAGRNSPLHF

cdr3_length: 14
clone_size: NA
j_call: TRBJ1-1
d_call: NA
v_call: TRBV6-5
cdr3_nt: TGTGCCACCTTTTTGGGGGGGGCGCAAACTGAAGCTTTCTTT
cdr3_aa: CATFLGGAQTEAFF

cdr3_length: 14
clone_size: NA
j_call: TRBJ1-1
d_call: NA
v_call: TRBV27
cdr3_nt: TGTGCCAGCAGTTTTGGGAGGGGGGGCACTGAAGCTTTCTTT
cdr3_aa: CASSFGRGGTEAFF

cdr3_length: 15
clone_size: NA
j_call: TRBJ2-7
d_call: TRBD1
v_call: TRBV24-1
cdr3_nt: TGTGCCACCAGTGACCCCGGGACAGGGGACTACGAGCAGTACTTC
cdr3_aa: CATSDPGTGDYEQYF

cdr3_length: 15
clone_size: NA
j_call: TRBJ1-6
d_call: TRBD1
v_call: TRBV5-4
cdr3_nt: TGTGCCAGCAGCCCAGGAAGACAGGGCGCTTCACCCCTCCACTTT
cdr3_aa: CASSPGRQGASPLHF

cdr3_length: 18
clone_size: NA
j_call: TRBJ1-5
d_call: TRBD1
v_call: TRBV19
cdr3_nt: TGTGCCAGTAGGGGACAGGGAACATGGGATGGGAGCAATCAGCCCCAGCATTTT
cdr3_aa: CASRGQGTWDGSNQPQHF

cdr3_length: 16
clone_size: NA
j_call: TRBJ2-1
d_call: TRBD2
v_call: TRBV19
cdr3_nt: TGTGCCAGTAACAACCTGCCGGGACTAGTCGACAATGAGCAGTTCTTC
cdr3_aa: CASNNLPGLVDNEQFF

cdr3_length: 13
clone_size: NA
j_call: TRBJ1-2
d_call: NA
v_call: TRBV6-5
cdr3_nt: TGTGCCACCCAGTCGGAAGGGGCTTGGGGCTACACCTTC
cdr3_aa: CATQSEGAWGYTF

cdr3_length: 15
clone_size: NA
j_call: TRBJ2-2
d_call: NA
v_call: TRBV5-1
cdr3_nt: TGCGCCAGTAACCTGGCCAGCGGAAACACCGGGGAGCTGTTTTTT
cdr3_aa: CASNLASGNTGELFF

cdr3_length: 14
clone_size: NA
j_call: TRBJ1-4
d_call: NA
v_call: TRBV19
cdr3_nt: TGTGCCAGCATCCCCAATGCGGATAATGAAAAACTGTTTTTT
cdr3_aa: CASIPNADNEKLFF

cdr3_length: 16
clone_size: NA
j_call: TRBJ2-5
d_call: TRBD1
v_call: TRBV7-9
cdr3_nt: TGTGCCAGCAGCTTAAGTGGGGCAGGGGGCCAAGAGACCCAGTACTTC
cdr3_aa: CASSLSGAGGQETQYF

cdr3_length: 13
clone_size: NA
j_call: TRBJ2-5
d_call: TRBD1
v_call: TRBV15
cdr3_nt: TGTGCCACCAGCAGGGGACAGGCTCGGACCCAGTACTTC
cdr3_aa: CATSRGQARTQYF

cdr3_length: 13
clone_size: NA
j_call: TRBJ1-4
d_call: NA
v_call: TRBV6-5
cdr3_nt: TGTGCCAGCAGTCGACAGGTTGGGGAAAAACTGTTTTTT
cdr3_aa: CASSRQVGEKLFF

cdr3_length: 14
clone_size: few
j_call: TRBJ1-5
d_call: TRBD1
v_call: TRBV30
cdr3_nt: TGTGCCTGGAGTTTCAGGACAGGGTGGCAGCCCCAGCATTTT
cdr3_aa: CAWSFRTGWQPQHF

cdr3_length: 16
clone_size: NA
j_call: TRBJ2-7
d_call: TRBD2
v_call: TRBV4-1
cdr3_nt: TGCGCCAGCAGCCAAGGGATGATAGCGGGCCGAGACGAGCAGTACTTC
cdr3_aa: CASSQGMIAGRDEQYF

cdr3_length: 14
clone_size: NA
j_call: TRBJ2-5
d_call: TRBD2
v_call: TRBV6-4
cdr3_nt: TGTGCCAGCAGTGGGGGCGGGGGACAAGAGACCCAGTACTTC
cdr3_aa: CASSGGGGQETQYF

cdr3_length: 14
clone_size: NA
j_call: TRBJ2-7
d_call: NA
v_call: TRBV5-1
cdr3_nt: TGCGCCAGCAGCTTGGTAGTTCTCCCCTACGAGCAGTACTTC
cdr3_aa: CASSLVVLPYEQYF

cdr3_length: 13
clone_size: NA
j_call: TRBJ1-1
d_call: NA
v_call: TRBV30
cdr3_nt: TGTGCCTGGACTGATGGGGGTCGGACTGAAGCTTTCTTT
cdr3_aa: CAWTDGGRTEAFF

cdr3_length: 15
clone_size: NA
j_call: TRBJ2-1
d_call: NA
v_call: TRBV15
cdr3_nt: TGTGCCACCAGCAGAGATCGCGGGACCTACAATGAGCAGTTCTTC
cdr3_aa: CATSRDRGTYNEQFF

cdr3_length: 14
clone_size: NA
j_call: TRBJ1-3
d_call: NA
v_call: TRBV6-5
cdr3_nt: TGTGCCAGCAGCAAACAGGGAGCTGGAAACACCATATATTTT
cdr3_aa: CASSKQGAGNTIYF

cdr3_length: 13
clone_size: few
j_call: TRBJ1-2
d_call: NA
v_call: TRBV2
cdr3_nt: TGTGCCAGCAGTGAGGGCACCAACTATGGCTACACCTTC
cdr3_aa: CASSEGTNYGYTF

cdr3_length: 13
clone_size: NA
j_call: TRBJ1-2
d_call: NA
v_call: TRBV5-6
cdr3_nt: TGTGCCAGCAGCTTGGGTAGGGCCGGTGGCTACACCTTC
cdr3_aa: CASSLGRAGGYTF

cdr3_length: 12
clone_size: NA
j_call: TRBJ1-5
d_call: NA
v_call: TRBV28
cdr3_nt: TGTGCCAGCACCACAGTACCTCAGCCCCAGCATTTT
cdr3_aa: CASTTVPQPQHF

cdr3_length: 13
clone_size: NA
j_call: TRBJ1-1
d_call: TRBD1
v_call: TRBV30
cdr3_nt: TGTGCCGGGACTATCCAGGGGGACACTGAAGCTTTCTTT
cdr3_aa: CAGTIQGDTEAFF

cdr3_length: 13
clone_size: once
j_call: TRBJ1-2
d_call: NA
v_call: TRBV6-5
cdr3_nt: TGTGCCAGCAGTTACGACGGGATAGGTGGCTACACCTTC
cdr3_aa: CASSYDGIGGYTF